These 8 T cell receptor beta chains share one sample of origin, sequenced in a study of Graves' ophthalmopathy and Graves' hyperthyroidism. Amplification of TCR beta CDR3 regions used RNA transcripts. First-round RT-PCR relied on HTBI primers, and a second-round multiplex PCR came next. Via MiXCR, TCRdb re-called the multiplex PCR reads, giving one row per CDR3 protein. The table includes over 650,000 distinct CDR3 sequences, roughly two fifths detected once. The sample consisted of peripheral blood. The receptors here all came from an adult man with Graves' ophthalmopathy.

This clonotype was found a few times. The chain combines TRBV15 with TRBJ2-5, with TRBD2 identical over 7 bases. Germline trimming cut 1 base from V and 3 bases from J; bases unmatched to any gene: 5. Germline CDR1 and CDR2: LNHNV and YYDKDF (reference sequence). The CDR3 loop spans 15 amino acids. CDR3 DNA sequence: TGTGCCACCAGCAGAGTAGCGGGTCGGGAAGAGACCCAGTACTTC. It codes for CATSRVAGREETQYF.

In this sample, this clonotype turned up many times. This chain uses TRBV20-1 with TRBJ2-5, with D possibly being TRBD1 (6 bases). V was trimmed by 5 bases and J by 1 base, leaving 11 bases between them. CDR3 length: 13 residues. Per the germline V gene, CDR1 is DFQATT and CDR2 is SNEGSKA (reference sequence). CDR3 amino acids: CSAFRDTQETQYF. The CDR3 coding sequence is TGCAGTGCTTTCCGGGACACCCAAGAGACCCAGTACTTC.

This clonotype was seen repeatedly, ten times or more. CDR3 region: CASSEFTGWRETQYF. The CDR3 nucleotides are TGTGCCAGCAGTGAATTTACAGGCTGGAGAGAGACCCAGTACTTC. The chain combines TRBV25-1 with TRBJ2-5; the D gene is possibly TRBD1 (5 bases). The CDR3 has 15 residues. Germline CDR1 and CDR2: MGHDK and SYGVNS. Trimming left V 1 base short and J 4 bases short, with 13 bases between.

Regarding this clonotype: This is likely a read error, given that the CDR3 carries no conserved phenylalanine or tryptophan at its end. V is TRBV4-1 and J is TRBJ2-1; D is possibly TRBD2 (6 bases). The length of the CDR3 is 13 residues. Looked up from germline, CDR1 is MGHRA and CDR2 is YSYEKL. The V gene lost 5 bases and the J gene lost 5 bases, with 10 bases spanning the gap. This CDR3 is CASSTREDNEQFC. DNA of the CDR3: TGCGCCAGCAGCACCAGGGAGGACAATGAGCAGTTCTGC.

V and J are TRBV12-3 or TRBV12-4 and TRBJ1-1; possible D gene TRBD1, 5 bases. Trimming removed 7 bases from V and 2 bases from J, with 14 bases in between. The CDR3 extends over 14 amino acids. This CDR3 reads CASTSGHQNTEAFF. DNA for the CDR3: TGTGCCAGCACATCAGGACACCAAAACACTGAAGCTTTCTTT.

Concerning this clonotype itself: A junction boundary mismatches the germline segment, possibly from a read error. The rearrangement uses TRBV24-1 and TRBJ2-7, with D unresolved. Germline V gene sequence: CDR1 KGHDR, CDR2 SFDVKD. The CDR3 sequence is 11 residues long. The CDR3 DNA reads as TGTGCCACCAGGGATTACGGCGAGCAGTACTTC. Residues: CATRDYGEQYF.

The sample holds a few counts of this clonotype. The V gene is TRBV6-5, the J gene TRBJ2-7, with TRBD2 matching 7 bases. Germline V gene data show CDR1 as MNHEY and CDR2 as SVGAGI. The CDR3 covers 14 residues. V shed 7 bases, J shed 4 bases, and the junction held 10 bases outside the gene matches. The CDR3 is CASTRQSRGYEQYF. CDR3 coding DNA: TGTGCCAGCACTAGGCAGTCGCGGGGGTACGAGCAGTACTTC.

Many counts were recorded for this clonotype. The chain combines TRBV10-2 with TRBJ2-5, with 9 nucleotides matching TRBD2. The CDR3 totals 13 residues. V was clipped by 6 bases and J by 11 bases; unmatched bases: 10. Per the germline V gene, CDR1 is WSHSY and CDR2 is SAAADI. The CDR3 sequence is CASRGLAGTSQYF. CDR3 in DNA: TGCGCCAGCAGAGGTCTAGCGGGGACATCTCAGTACTTC.